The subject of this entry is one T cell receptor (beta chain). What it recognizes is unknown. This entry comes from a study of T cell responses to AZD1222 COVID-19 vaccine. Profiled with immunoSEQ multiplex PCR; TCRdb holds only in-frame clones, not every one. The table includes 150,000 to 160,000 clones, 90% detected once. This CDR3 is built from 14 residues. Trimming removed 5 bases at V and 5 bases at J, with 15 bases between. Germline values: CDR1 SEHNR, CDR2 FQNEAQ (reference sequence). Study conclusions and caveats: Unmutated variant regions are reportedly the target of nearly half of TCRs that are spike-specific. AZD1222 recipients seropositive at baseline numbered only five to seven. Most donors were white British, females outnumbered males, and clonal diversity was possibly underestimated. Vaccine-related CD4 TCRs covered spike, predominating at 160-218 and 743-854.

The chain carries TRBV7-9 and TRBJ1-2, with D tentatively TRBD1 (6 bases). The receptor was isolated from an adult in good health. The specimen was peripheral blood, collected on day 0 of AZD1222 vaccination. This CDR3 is CASSQDRRGYGYTF. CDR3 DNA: TGTGCCAGCAGCCAAGACAGGCGGGGGTATGGCTACACCTTC.